This is a list of T cell receptor beta chains from one sample in a study of beta chain features in type 1 diabetes. TCRdb's table, derived via immunoSEQ multiplex PCR, lists solely in-frame clones and lacks some. The table includes over 600,000 clones, 9.5% to 15% detected once. Sequencing was performed on naive CD4+ T cells from blood. All receptors derive from a man between 25 and 39 years old with type 1 diabetes. The CDR3 runs from the conserved cysteine through the conserved F or W. Each record gives: V gene, D gene, CDR3 protein. D genes are given only for firm matches.

>TRBV10-3|.
CAIKEATNQPQHF
>TRBV18|.
CASSPGDSTPETQYF
>TRBV19|.
CASSIGLAGGQKPDTQYF
>TRBV30|TRBD1
CAWSVNRQGVEYF
>TRBV29-1|.
CSAMGGLNTGELFF
>TRBV5-1|TRBD1
CASSLAGGSGYNEQFF
>TRBV5-4|.
CASSLDIGSEHEQYF
>TRBV4-3|TRBD1
CASSPRATGGTYNSPLHF
>TRBV29-1|TRBD2
CSVAERGNEQYF
>TRBV6-5|TRBD1
CASRAYRGLYEQYF
>TRBV27|TRBD1
CASSSRTGGTSGANVLTF
>TRBV30|.
CAWGNDGGLEEKLFF
>TRBV5-1|.
CASSQDSSGETQYF
>TRBV6-5|.
CASSYEGPRANEKLFF
>TRBV27|.
CASSGEEIEPGELFF
>TRBV14|.
CASSQEFEQYF
>TRBV4-3|.
CASSQEGILKGYTF
>TRBV7-2|TRBD1
CASSLSLQGSSYEQYF
>TRBV30|.
CAWSPGPRVYGYTF
>TRBV5-1|TRBD1
CASSLAPTGAGNEQFF
>TRBV30|.
CACGADYGYTF
>TRBV13|.
CASSRSSGRRSGTNEKLFF
>TRBV29-1|TRBD2
CSVDREGPAQYF
>TRBV30|.
CAWSRDRGYTF
>TRBV7-9|TRBD2
CASSLGLADNNEQFF
>TRBV5-1|.
CASSLAVGAGTQYF
>TRBV15|TRBD1
CATSRGRQGPYEQYF
>TRBV11-2|TRBD2
CASSPGTSGFTDTQYF
>TRBV28|.
CASTPGAYEQYF
>TRBV7-8|.
CASSLIDASSNEQFF
>TRBV4-3|.
CASSQEGPGAALGHTQYF
>TRBV7-9|.
CASSRWGGPLHF
>TRBV10-2|.
CASSLDADTQYF
>TRBV18|.
CASSRPYNEQFF
>TRBV9|.
CASSAGRFLTPDSGANVLTF
>TRBV2|.
CASSPRPYTDTQYF
>TRBV4-2|.
CASSQYGGGVQETQYF
>TRBV10-3|.
CAIRPQRGYEQYF
>TRBV19|.
CASSIGQGVHIQYF
>TRBV4-1|TRBD2
CASSQDLRTSGDYEQYF
>TRBV7-9|TRBD1
CASSSYRGTEAFF
>TRBV5-4|.
CASSPRPSYTEAFF
>TRBV27|.
CASSSTTGAYTEAFF
>TRBV11-2|.
CASSPVWRGNSGNTIYF